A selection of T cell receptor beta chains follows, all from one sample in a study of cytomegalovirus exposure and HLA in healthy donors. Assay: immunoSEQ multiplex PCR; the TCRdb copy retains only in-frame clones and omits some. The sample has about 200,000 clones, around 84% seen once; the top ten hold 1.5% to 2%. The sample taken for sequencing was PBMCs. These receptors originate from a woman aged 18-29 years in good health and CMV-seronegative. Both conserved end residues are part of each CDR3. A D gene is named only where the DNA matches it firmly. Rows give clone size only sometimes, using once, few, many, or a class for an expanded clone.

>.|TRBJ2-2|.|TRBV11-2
CASSLDSPGELFF
TGTGCCAGCAGTCTAGACTCTCCCGGGGAGCTGTTTTTT
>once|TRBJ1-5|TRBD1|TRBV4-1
CASSQEDRDVQPQHF
TGCGCCAGCAGCCAAGAAGACAGGGACGTTCAGCCCCAGCATTTT
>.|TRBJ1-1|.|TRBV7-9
CASSLNRNTEAFF
TGTGCCAGCAGCTTAAATCGGAACACTGAAGCTTTCTTT
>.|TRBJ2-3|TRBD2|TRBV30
CACNPSGLVTDTQYF
TGTGCCTGTAATCCCTCGGGACTAGTCACAGATACGCAGTATTTT
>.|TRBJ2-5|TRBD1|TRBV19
CASSMGTGGAWEETQYF
TGTGCCAGTAGTATGGGGACAGGGGGCGCCTGGGAGGAGACCCAGTACTTC
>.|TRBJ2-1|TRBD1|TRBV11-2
CASSLKGDPTGSSYNEQFF
TGTGCCAGCAGCTTAAAAGGGGATCCGACAGGGAGCTCCTACAATGAGCAGTTCTTC
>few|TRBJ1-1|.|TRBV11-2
CASSLARGGWVTTEAFF
TGTGCCAGCAGCTTAGCTCGGGGGGGCTGGGTTACCACTGAAGCTTTCTTT
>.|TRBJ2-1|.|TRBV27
CASSPRGYNEQFF
TGTGCCAGCAGTCCTCGGGGCTACAATGAGCAGTTCTTC
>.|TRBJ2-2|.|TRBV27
CASSYDRKPNTGELFF
TGTGCCAGCAGTTATGACAGAAAGCCGAACACCGGGGAGCTGTTTTTT
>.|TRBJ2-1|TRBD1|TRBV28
CASSSRTGVNEQFF
TGTGCCAGCAGTTCGCGGACAGGGGTCAATGAGCAGTTCTTC
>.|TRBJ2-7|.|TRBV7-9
CASSHREDYEQYF
TGTGCCAGCAGCCATCGGGAAGATTACGAGCAGTACTTC
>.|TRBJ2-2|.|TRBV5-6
CASSPGMGGELFF
TGTGCCAGCAGCCCGGGAATGGGCGGGGAGCTGTTTTTT
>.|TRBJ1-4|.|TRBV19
CASSIASAGGVNEKLFF
TGTGCCAGTAGTATAGCGTCCGCAGGAGGAGTAAATGAAAAACTGTTTTTT
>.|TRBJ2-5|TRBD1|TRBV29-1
CSVGNPGQGVQETQYF
TGCAGCGTGGGAAACCCGGGACAGGGAGTACAAGAGACCCAGTACTTC